This T cell receptor beta chain was captured by sequencing in a study of cytomegalovirus exposure and HLA in healthy donors. Sequenced by immunoSEQ multiplex PCR; TCRdb stores in-frame clones only, minus some. Among fewer than 120,000 clones listed, approximately 90% were seen once. Sequenced material: PBMCs. The receptor's source is a woman aged 18-29 years in good health and CMV-seronegative.

The DNA of the CDR3 is TGTGCCAGCAGCGTAGAAAGGGGGCGGGAGGCGTATACCGGGGAGCTGTTTTTT. As protein: CASSVERGREAYTGELFF. This chain links TRBV9 with TRBJ2-2; D perhaps matches TRBD2 (8 bases). V was shortened by 0 bases and J by 5 bases, with 20 bases between the two germline ends. Looked up from germline, CDR1 is SGDLS and CDR2 is YYNGEE. The CDR3 loop spans 18 amino acids.